The present TCR beta chain was sequenced within a study of blood T cell repertoires in COVID-19. As for the study in general: Sources were T cells, B-cell-depleted T cells, or PBMCs; the material itself was cDNA or gDNA.

The ends lost 1 base at V and 4 bases at J; junction bases unmatched: 1. The CDR3 is 14 amino acids. The germline gives CDR1 LNHNV, CDR2 YYDKDF (reference sequence). Per the original methods: By means of reference gene primer amplification, nucleated cell counts were estimated. TCRdb keeps only in-frame clones here, not all; method: immunoSEQ multiplex PCR. The V and J calls and clone size are taken from that table; D and trimming were inferred from the DNA. The data show fewer than 70,000 clones, 80% to 90% seen once. The source is a man aged 50 or older with acute or convalescent COVID-19. The genes are TRBV15 and TRBJ2-5; 9 bases agree with TRBD2. The sequenced sample was peripheral blood. CDR3 in DNA: TGTGCCACCAGCAGAGTACTAGCGGGAGAGACCCAGTACTTC. It codes for CATSRVLAGETQYF.